The next 16 T cell receptor beta chains were all read from a single sample in a study of blood T cell repertoires in COVID-19. Measured with immunoSEQ multiplex PCR; TCRdb has only the in-frame clones, and not every one. The sample consists of about 410,000 clones, around 91% of them appearing once. Sequencing input: peripheral blood. Receptor source: a woman aged 40 to 50 with COVID-19, enrolled during active disease.

This chain links TRBV6-2 or TRBV6-3 with TRBJ2-1, with no clear D. The CDR3 sequence is 16 residues long. The germline V gene encodes CDR1 MNHEY and CDR2 SVGEGT. The V gene lost 3 bases and the J gene lost 2 bases, with 14 bases spanning the gap. This chain's CDR3 is CASSYSPGTPYNEQFF. The CDR3 region has the DNA TGTGCCAGCAGTTATTCCCCAGGTACCCCCTACAATGAGCAGTTCTTC.

This sequence joins TRBV7-9 and TRBJ2-2; 10 nucleotides match TRBD1. CDR1 SEHNR and CDR2 FQNEAQ come from the germline V gene (reference sequence). This CDR3 has 15 amino acids. V shed 11 bases and J 3 bases; nucleotides not matched to a gene: 9. The CDR3 DNA reads as TGTGCCGGAGGACGCGGGACAGGGGACACCGGGGAGCTGTTTTTT. This sequence encodes CAGGRGTGDTGELFF.

This clone was found once. This rearrangement joins TRBV12-5 to TRBJ2-1; D remains ambiguous. The germline V gene encodes CDR1 LGHNT and CDR2 FRNRAP. The CDR3 runs to 14 residues. V was pared by 1 base and J by 9 bases, with 13 bases between. The CDR3 DNA reads as TGTGCTAGTGGTTTGGGCCTCCAGGCAGTTGAGCAGTTCTTC. Protein: CASGLGLQAVEQFF.

The chain has TRBV30 and TRBJ2-7; 8 bases align to TRBD2. CDR3 length equals 16 residues. Losses at the gene ends were 0 bases for V and 6 bases for J; bases not matched to a gene: 13. Germline V gene lookup returns CDR1 GTSNPN and CDR2 SVGIG (reference sequence). This chain's CDR3 is CAWSVRTGGPGVEQYF. The CDR3, as DNA: TGTGCCTGGAGTGTACGTACGGGAGGGCCGGGAGTCGAGCAGTACTTC.

The J gene is TRBJ1-1, the V gene TRBV5-1; 10 bases line up with TRBD1. Germline V gene data show CDR1 as SGHRS and CDR2 as YFSETQ. The ends lost 1 base at V and 7 bases at J; junction bases unmatched: 7. The CDR3 is made up of 15 amino acids. DNA of the CDR3: TGCGCCAGCAGCTTGAGGATAGGACAGGGGGGTGAAGCTTTCTTT. The encoded protein is CASSLRIGQGGEAFF. The full variable domain, rest sourced from reference TRBV5-1 and TRBJ1-1, is KAGVTQTPRYLIKTRGQQVTLSCSPISGHRSVSWYQQTPGQGLQFLFEYFSETQRNKGNFPGRFSGRQFSNSRSEMNVSTLELGDSALYLCASSLRIGQGGEAFFGQGTRLTVV.

This chain joins TRBV25-1 and TRBJ1-5, with D perhaps TRBD1 (5 bases). Germline values: CDR1 MGHDK, CDR2 SYGVNS. Trimming left V 4 bases short and J 2 bases short, with 9 bases between. This CDR3 region has 14 residues. The CDR3 loop is CASSGQPGNQPQHF. The CDR3 nucleotides read TGTGCCAGCAGTGGACAGCCGGGCAATCAGCCCCAGCATTTT.

This chain links TRBV28 with TRBJ1-5; weak D call: TRBD1 (6 bases). Germline V gives CDR1 MDHEN, CDR2 SYDVKM. This CDR3 spans 14 amino acids. V was pared by 7 bases and J by 3 bases, with 13 bases between. Here the CDR3 DNA reads TGTGCCAGCACCGTCGGACAGACCAATCAGCCCCAGCATTTT. Protein sequence: CASTVGQTNQPQHF.

The V gene is TRBV7-9, the J gene TRBJ1-2; 9 bases map to TRBD1. CDR3 length: 13 residues. With 6 bases clipped from V and 7 bases from J, the junction kept 6 bases outside the gene matches. Germline V lookup: CDR1 SEHNR, CDR2 FQNEAQ (reference sequence). CDR3 sequence reads: CASSRGQGSGYTF. For the CDR3, the DNA is TGTGCCAGCAGTCGGGGACAGGGATCTGGCTACACCTTC.

The chain links TRBV5-5 to TRBJ2-7; maybe TRBD2 (6 bases). CDR3 length: 16 amino acids. The V end lost 3 bases, the J end lost 6 bases, and 22 bases lay between the germline ends. Germline V gene data show CDR1 as SGHKS and CDR2 as YYEKEE (reference sequence). This CDR3 is CASSSHFGPAGGEQYF. CDR3 sequence (DNA): TGTGCCAGCAGCTCACACTTCGGACCGGCCGGGGGCGAGCAGTACTTC.

V and J are TRBV14 and TRBJ2-1; 7 bases match TRBD2. This CDR3 is built from 16 residues. In germline, CDR1 is SGHDN, CDR2 FVKESK. V dropped 6 bases and J dropped 7; count of bases not matched to a gene: 15. Here the CDR3 DNA reads TGTGCCAGCAGTCCTCGTTCCCCAGCGGGGCGTAATGAGCAGTTCTTC. It codes for CASSPRSPAGRNEQFF.

This clone was seen only a few times. The chain is built from TRBV5-6 and TRBJ1-2; D is perhaps TRBD1 (5 bases). Germline lookup yields CDR1 SGHDT and CDR2 YYEEEE. This CDR3 contains 13 residues. Trimming left V 3 bases short and J 4 bases short, with 10 bases between. CDR3 loop: CASSYNRIYGYTF. In DNA, the CDR3 is TGTGCCAGCAGCTACAACAGGATCTATGGCTACACCTTC.

The V and J genes are TRBV18 and TRBJ2-1, with 7 bases fitting TRBD2. The CDR3 extends over 16 amino acids. In germline, CDR1 is KGHSH, CDR2 LQKENI. The V and J ends lost 3 bases and 2 bases, in that order; junction bases with no gene match: 7. The CDR3 is CASSPESGGAYNEQFF. In nucleotides, the CDR3 is TGTGCCAGCTCACCGGAAAGTGGGGGGGCCTACAATGAGCAGTTCTTC.

The chain couples TRBV5-4 to TRBJ2-1, with 9 bases lining up with TRBD2. The CDR3 runs to 17 residues. Germline CDR1 and CDR2: SGHNT and YYREEE (reference sequence). Trimming removed 3 bases from V and 8 bases from J; junction bases left unmatched: 15. The chain's CDR3 is CASSSRMLGGGAHEQFF. CDR3 nucleotide sequence: TGTGCCAGCAGCTCCCGAATGTTGGGCGGGGGGGCCCATGAGCAGTTCTTC.

The chain uses TRBV14 and TRBJ1-2, with a possible D match to TRBD1 (5 bases). The CDR3 is 13 residues long. CDR1 and CDR2 (germline): SGHDN, FVKESK. Trimming took off 4 bases at V and 7 bases at J, with 13 bases between the two ends. The CDR3 DNA follows: TGTGCCAGCAGCCGACAGATTTTGGGTGGCTACACCTTC. It encodes CASSRQILGGYTF.

The chain combines TRBV19 with TRBJ1-1; D uncertain. The CDR3 loop spans 14 amino acids. Germline CDR1 reads LNHDA; CDR2 reads SQIVND (reference sequence). Deletions cut 1 base from V and 5 bases from J, with 11 bases between. The CDR3 loop reads CASSIAVGGTEAFF. The CDR3 DNA sequence: TGTGCCAGTAGTATAGCGGTTGGAGGGACTGAAGCTTTCTTT. The full variable domain, completed using reference TRBV19 and TRBJ1-1, is DGGITQSPKYLFRKEGQNVTLSCEQNLNHDAMYWYRQDPGQGLRLIYYSQIVNDFQKGDIAEGYSVSREKKESFPLTVTSAQKNPTAFYLCASSIAVGGTEAFFGQGTRLTVV.

This chain links TRBV10-2 with TRBJ2-7; D perhaps matches TRBD1 (6 bases). Per germline, CDR1 WSHSY and CDR2 SAAADI. Trimming took 4 bases from V and 2 from J, leaving 9 bases between them. The CDR3 has 13 amino acids. As DNA, the CDR3 is TGCGCCAGCAGTGTAACAGGGACCTACGAGCAGTACTTC. The encoded protein is CASSVTGTYEQYF.